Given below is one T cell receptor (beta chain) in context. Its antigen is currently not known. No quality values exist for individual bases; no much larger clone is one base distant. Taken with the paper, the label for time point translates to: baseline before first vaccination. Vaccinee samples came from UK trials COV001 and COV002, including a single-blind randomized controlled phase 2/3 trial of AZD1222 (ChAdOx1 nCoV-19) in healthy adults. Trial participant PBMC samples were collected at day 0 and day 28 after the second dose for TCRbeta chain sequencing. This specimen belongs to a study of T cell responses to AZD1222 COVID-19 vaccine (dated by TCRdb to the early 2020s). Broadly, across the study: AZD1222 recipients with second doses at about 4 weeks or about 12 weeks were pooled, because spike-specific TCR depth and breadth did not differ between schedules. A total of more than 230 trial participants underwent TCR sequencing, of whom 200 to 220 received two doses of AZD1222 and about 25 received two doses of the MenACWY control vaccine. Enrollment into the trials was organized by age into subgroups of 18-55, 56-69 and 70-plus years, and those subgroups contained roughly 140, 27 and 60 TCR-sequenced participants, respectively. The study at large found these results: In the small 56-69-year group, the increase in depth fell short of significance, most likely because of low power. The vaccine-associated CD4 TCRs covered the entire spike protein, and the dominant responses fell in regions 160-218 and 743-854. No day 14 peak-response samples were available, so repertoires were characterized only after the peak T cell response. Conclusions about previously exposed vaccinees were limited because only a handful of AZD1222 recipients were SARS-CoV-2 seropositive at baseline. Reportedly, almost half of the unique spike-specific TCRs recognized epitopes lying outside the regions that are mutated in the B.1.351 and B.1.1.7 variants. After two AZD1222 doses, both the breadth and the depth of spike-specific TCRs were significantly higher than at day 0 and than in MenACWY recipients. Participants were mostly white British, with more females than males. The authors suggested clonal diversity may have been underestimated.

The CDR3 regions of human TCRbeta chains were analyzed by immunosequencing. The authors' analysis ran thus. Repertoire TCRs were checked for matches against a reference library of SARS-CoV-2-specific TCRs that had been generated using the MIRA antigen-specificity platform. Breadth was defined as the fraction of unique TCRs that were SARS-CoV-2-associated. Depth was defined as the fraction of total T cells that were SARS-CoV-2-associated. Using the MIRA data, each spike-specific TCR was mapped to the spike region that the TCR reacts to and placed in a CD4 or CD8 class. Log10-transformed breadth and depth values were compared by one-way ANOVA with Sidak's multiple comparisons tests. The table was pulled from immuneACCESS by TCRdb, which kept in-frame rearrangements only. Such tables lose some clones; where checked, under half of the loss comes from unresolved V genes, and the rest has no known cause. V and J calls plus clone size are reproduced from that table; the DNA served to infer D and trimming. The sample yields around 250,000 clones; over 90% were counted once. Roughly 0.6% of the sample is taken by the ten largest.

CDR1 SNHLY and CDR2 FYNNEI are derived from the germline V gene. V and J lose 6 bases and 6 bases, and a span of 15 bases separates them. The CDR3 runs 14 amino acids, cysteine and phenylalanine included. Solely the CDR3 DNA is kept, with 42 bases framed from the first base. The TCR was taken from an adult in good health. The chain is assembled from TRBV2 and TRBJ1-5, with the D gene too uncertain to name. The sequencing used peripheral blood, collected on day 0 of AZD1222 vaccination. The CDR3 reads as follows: CASRDDLVGQPQHF. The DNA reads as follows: TGTGCCAGCAGAGATGACCTTGTGGGTCAGCCCCAGCATTTT.